The subject of this entry is one T cell receptor beta chain. Its antigen is still unknown. The sample belongs to a study of OX40 agonist ivuxolimab in advanced cancers. Study-wide findings and caveats: Part of the nonresponder group also had normalized T-cell clonal expansion that was low.

Produced via immunoSEQ multiplex PCR; TCRdb's table is partial and in-frame only. Among about 100,000 clones listed, around nine tenths were seen once. Germline values: CDR1 SGHAT, CDR2 FQNNGV. Trimming removed 5 bases from V and 3 bases from J; junction bases left unmatched: 5. The CDR3 extends over 14 amino acids. The receptor was isolated from an adult with an advanced solid tumor such as melanoma, head and neck, liver or kidney cancer. The chain employs TRBV11-2 and TRBJ2-7; TRBD1 aligns across 9 bases. Source: CD4+ or CD8+ T cells sorted from blood, taken in a trial of the OX40 agonist ivuxolimab. CDR3 in DNA: TGTGCCAGCAGCCAACGGACAGGGGACTACGAGCAGTACTTC. Translated, it gives CASSQRTGDYEQYF.